This TCR beta chain emerged from a study of cytomegalovirus exposure and HLA in healthy donors. General observations from the study: In vitro work confirmed that three CMV-associated chains recognize CMV antigens.

These donors counted as nominally healthy when sampled, but unrecorded immune exposures were likely. Germline CDR1 and CDR2: SGHVS and FQNEAQ. V dropped 4 bases and J dropped 2; count of bases not matched to a gene: 3. The CDR3 is 16 residues long. On this clone itself: The antigen is unknown.

PCR employed 60 Vbeta and 13 Jbeta primers. The assay was immunoSEQ multiplex PCR, and TCRdb's table has in-frame clones only and misses some. Of approximately 90,000 clones listed, roughly 79% are singletons. Sequencing input: PBMCs. The chain links TRBV7-8 to TRBJ2-3; 13 nucleotides agree with TRBD2. The source is a male donor in good health and CMV-seronegative. In DNA, the CDR3 is TGTGCCAGCAGCTCGGGACTAGCGGGACACACAGATACGCAGTATTTT. Its protein product is CASSSGLAGHTDTQYF.